This T cell receptor (beta chain) was sequenced for a study of T-cell memory formation after mild COVID-19. Study as a whole: TCR clusters were mostly donor specific. General study points: Prior to infection, memory already included some responding clones, suggesting cross-reactive memory joined. CD4+ bias marked clones expanding day 15 to 37, unlike balanced contracting clones.

Amplification by 5'RACE using constant-segment primers produced TCR alpha and TCR beta cDNA libraries that carried sample barcodes and UMIs. Via MiXCR, TCRdb re-called the 5' RACE reads, giving one row per CDR3 protein. Of roughly 110,000 distinct CDR3 sequences listed, over 15% were seen once; the top ten hold approximately 28%. Germline V gene lookup returns CDR1 MGHRA and CDR2 YSYEKL. The CDR3 contains 15 residues. In the case of this clonotype: Its antigen is still unknown. The junction shows a germline mismatch at one end, possibly a read error.

The receptor's source is an adult woman who had mild COVID-19 (a few samples of this study predate the infection). Cell type and time point are not known. V and J are TRBV4-1 and TRBJ1-2; D gene uncertain. The sample comprised PBMCs or a T cell subset sorted from them (not recorded which). CDR3 in amino acids: CASSKDSVLGYGYTF. The DNA for the CDR3 is TGCGCCAGCAGCAAAGATTCCGTATTGGGCTATGGCTACACCTTC.